Listed here are 29 T cell receptor beta chains from one sample, sequenced in a study of shared clonotypes between healthy human individuals. Clones were read by immunoSEQ multiplex PCR, and TCRdb kept only the in-frame ones, dropping some. The profile shows 100,000 to 130,000 clones, 68% of them singletons. Input material: memory CD8+ T cells sorted from blood. Subset given: CD45RO+ cells pooled with CCR7-negative TemRA cells. The receptors here all came from a woman in her twenties or thirties in good health.

Regarding this clone: Other DNA variants within this sample encode the same CDR3. The rearrangement uses TRBV5-4 and TRBJ2-3, with D tentatively TRBD2 (5 bases). This CDR3 is 13 amino acids long. CDR1 SGHNT and CDR2 YYREEE come from the germline V gene (reference sequence). Trimming removed 4 bases from V and 2 bases from J, with 8 bases in between. The CDR3 sequence: CASSREPTDTQYF. CDR3 DNA sequence: TGTGCCAGCAGCCGGGAACCCACAGATACGCAGTATTTT.

The V call is TRBV11-2, the J call TRBJ2-3; TRBD2 matches 8 bases. The CDR3 has 18 residues. Germline-derived CDR1 and CDR2 are SGHAT and FQNNGV. Trimming cost V 1 base and J 0 bases; bases outside gene matches: 9. CDR3 residues: CASSLGGAGAKSTDTQYF. In DNA form, the CDR3 reads TGTGCCAGCAGCTTAGGGGGAGCGGGAGCCAAAAGCACAGATACGCAGTATTTT.

Worth noting for this clone: Given a far larger clone just one base away, this is likely a sequencing read error. The gene calls are TRBV27 and TRBJ2-3; D remains unclear. The CDR3 totals 12 residues. Germline V gives CDR1 MNHEY, CDR2 SMNVEV (reference sequence). The CDR3 DNA reads as TGTGCCAGCAGTCCCCTTACAGATGCGCAGTATTTT. Amino acid sequence: CASSPLTDAQYF.

This rearrangement joins TRBV28 to TRBJ2-3; tentatively, D is TRBD2 (6 bases). Trimming removed 4 bases from V and 3 bases from J, with 17 bases in between. CDR1 and CDR2 (germline): MDHEN, SYDVKM. The CDR3 extends over 16 amino acids. CDR3 DNA: TGTGCCAGCAGTTGGAGTTGGAGGGGATGGACAGATACGCAGTATTTT. This translates into CASSWSWRGWTDTQYF.

The chain recombines TRBV6-6 with TRBJ2-7, with a tentative D call TRBD2 (5 bases). The CDR3 runs to 16 residues. The V gene's germline CDR1 is MNHNY and CDR2 SVGAGI (reference sequence). V lost 3 bases to trimming and J lost 3 bases, with 18 bases between them. DNA for the CDR3: TGTGCCAGCAGTTATGGACGCGGGCGTCTAAGCTACGAGCAGTACTTC. Residues: CASSYGRGRLSYEQYF.

The DNA for the CDR3 is TGCGCCAGCAGCCAAGATCTCTTGGGGGACTATGGCTACACCTTC. Protein product: CASSQDLLGDYGYTF. The chain combines TRBV4-1 with TRBJ1-2, with a weak D call TRBD1 (5 bases). Looked up from germline, CDR1 is MGHRA and CDR2 is YSYEKL. This CDR3 has 15 residues. V was clipped by 0 bases and J by 3 bases, with 11 bases between them.

The chain uses TRBV6-5 and TRBJ2-5; D is ambiguous. The CDR3 has 11 residues. CDR1 is MNHEY and CDR2 is SVGAGI in the germline V gene. V lost 2 bases and J lost 2, with 0 bases in between. In DNA, the CDR3 is TGTGCCAGCAGTTACCAAGAGACCCAGTACTTC. This encodes CASSYQETQYF.

The table lists this clone with a few counts. This sequence joins TRBV11-1 and TRBJ1-2, with D possibly TRBD1 on 5 matching bases. Trimming pared 4 bases from V and 1 base from J, leaving 13 bases between. Germline CDR1 is SGHAT and CDR2 is FQDESV (reference sequence). The CDR3 spans 15 residues. DNA for the CDR3: TGTGCCAGCAGCTCCGTTGTTAGGGGTAACTATGGCTACACCTTC. Translating gives CASSSVVRGNYGYTF.

This clone was counted a few times. This chain connects TRBV19 to TRBJ1-4; no reliable D call. The length of the CDR3 is 13 residues. Germline V gene sequence: CDR1 LNHDA, CDR2 SQIVND (reference sequence). The V end was cut by 5 bases, the J end by 8 bases, with 12 bases between. The chain's CDR3 is CASSGALGEKLFF. The CDR3 nucleotides read TGTGCCAGTAGTGGAGCACTCGGGGAAAAACTGTTTTTT.

This clone showed up just a few times. The chain recombines TRBV15 with TRBJ2-4; maybe TRBD2 (7 bases). The V gene's germline CDR1 is LNHNV and CDR2 YYDKDF (reference sequence). This CDR3 contains 15 residues. The V and J ends lost 8 bases and 2 bases respectively, with 16 bases between them. The CDR3: CATSQRGGPKNIQYF. CDR3 DNA: TGTGCCACCTCCCAAAGGGGGGGTCCCAAAAACATTCAGTACTTC. Combining the CDR3 with reference TRBV15 and TRBJ2-4 gives the whole variable domain DAMVIQNPRYQVTQFGKPVTLSCSQTLNHNVMYWYQQKSSQAPKLLFHYYDKDFNNEADTPDNFQSRRPNTSFCFLDIRSPGLGDTAMYLCATSQRGGPKNIQYFGAGTRLSVL.

The chain combines TRBV5-8 with TRBJ1-3; tentatively, D is TRBD1 (5 bases). The CDR3 loop spans 14 amino acids. V lost 4 bases and J lost 0, with 8 bases in between. CDR1 and CDR2 from the germline V gene are SGHTS and YDEGEE. Here the CDR3 reads CASSGGSSGNTIYF. The CDR3 coding sequence is TGTGCCAGCAGCGGGGGGAGCTCTGGAAACACCATATATTTT.

The chain joins TRBV7-4 to TRBJ1-5; D perhaps matches TRBD1 (6 bases). CDR1 is SGHVT and CDR2 is SQSDAQ in the germline V gene. The CDR3 length is 15 residues. The germline V and J ends were trimmed by 3 bases and 6 bases, with 15 bases remaining between them. The chain's CDR3 is CASSLYQGPSQPQHF. The DNA for the CDR3 is TGTGCCAGCAGCTTGTATCAGGGGCCAAGTCAGCCCCAGCATTTT.

J is TRBJ2-5 and V is TRBV7-9; D not certain. Germline V gene sequence: CDR1 SEHNR, CDR2 FQNEAQ (reference sequence). Trimming removed 6 bases from V and 2 bases from J, with 13 bases in between. The CDR3 has 14 residues. CDR3: CASSPSTFQETQYF. The DNA of the CDR3 is TGTGCCAGCAGTCCTTCTACGTTTCAAGAGACCCAGTACTTC.

This sequence joins TRBV6-5 and TRBJ2-1; 9 bases align to TRBD2. J lost 7 bases, V lost 2 bases, and 6 bases had no gene match. The CDR3 totals 15 residues. Germline CDR1 MNHEY, CDR2 SVGAGI. This chain's CDR3 is CASSYQIAGANEQFF. As DNA, the CDR3 is TGTGCCAGCAGTTACCAGATAGCGGGAGCAAATGAGCAGTTCTTC.

V and J are TRBV7-5 and TRBJ1-5; TRBD1 reflects the table's D call only, with no check against the DNA. TRBV7-5 is marked as a pseudogene. This CDR3 spans 17 amino acids. CDR3 in amino acids: CASSLDRTGICIEPQHF. The CDR3 DNA sequence: TGTGCCAGCAGCTTAGACCGGACAGGGATTTGTATCGAGCCCCAGCATTTT.

The V gene is TRBV5-5, the J gene TRBJ2-1; D not certain. The CDR3 covers 17 residues. V gave up 0 bases and J gave up 0 bases, with 13 bases separating them. Per the germline V gene, CDR1 is SGHKS and CDR2 is YYEKEE (reference sequence). In nucleotides, the CDR3 is TGTGCCAGCAGCTTGGAGGTCCTACTGAGCTCCTACAATGAGCAGTTCTTC. Translation: CASSLEVLLSSYNEQFF.

Comments on this clone: Distinct nucleotide sequences in the sample also encode this CDR3. The chain employs TRBV27 and TRBJ2-7; TRBD2 might be the D (5 bases). V was shortened by 2 bases and J by 3 bases, with 8 bases between the two germline ends. This CDR3 region has 13 residues. Germline V gene data show CDR1 as MNHEY and CDR2 as SMNVEV (reference sequence). This CDR3 reads CASSLRGNYEQYF. Here the CDR3 DNA reads TGTGCCAGCAGTTTACGGGGTAACTACGAGCAGTACTTC.

This chain joins TRBV19 and TRBJ1-1, with D possibly being TRBD1 (5 bases). CDR1 is LNHDA, CDR2 SQIVND, per germline (reference sequence). The CDR3 spans 13 residues. Trimming took 6 bases from V and 3 from J, leaving 11 bases between them. The CDR3 nucleotides are TGTGCCAGTAGGGACAATTCCGACACTGAAGCTTTCTTT. Protein product: CASRDNSDTEAFF.

The V call is TRBV5-1, the J call TRBJ1-4; 7 bases map to TRBD1. J lost 3 bases, V lost 0 bases, and 2 bases had no gene match. The CDR3 totals 15 residues. The V gene's germline CDR1 is SGHRS and CDR2 YFSETQ. The CDR3: CASSLEGQPNEKLFF. The CDR3 bases are TGCGCCAGCAGCTTGGAGGGACAGCCTAATGAAAAACTGTTTTTT. Full variable domain (remainder filled in from reference TRBV5-1 and TRBJ1-4): KAGVTQTPRYLIKTRGQQVTLSCSPISGHRSVSWYQQTPGQGLQFLFEYFSETQRNKGNFPGRFSGRQFSNSRSEMNVSTLELGDSALYLCASSLEGQPNEKLFFGSGTQLSVL.

The chain employs TRBV29-1 and TRBJ1-1; the D gene is possibly TRBD1 (5 bases). CDR3 length equals 14 residues. The germline V gene has CDR1 SQVTM and CDR2 ANQGSEA. Trimming pared 4 bases from V and 1 base from J, leaving 13 bases between. Here the CDR3 reads CSVVEGMGNTEAFF. The CDR3 DNA sequence: TGCAGCGTTGTAGAGGGGATGGGGAACACTGAAGCTTTCTTT.

The chain carries TRBV5-4 and TRBJ1-2; 7 bases fit TRBD1. The CDR3 is 14 amino acids. Trimming removed 0 bases from V and 4 bases from J; junction bases left unmatched: 3. Per germline, CDR1 SGHNT and CDR2 YYREEE (reference sequence). CDR3 in DNA: TGTGCCAGCAGCTTGGAGACAGGGCCCTATGGCTACACCTTC. This encodes CASSLETGPYGYTF.

J is TRBJ2-5 and V is TRBV11-2, with D uncertain. The J call may be faulty, since TRBJ2-7 better matches the DNA end. Germline assignment: CDR1 SGHAT and CDR2 FQNNGV. The CDR3 contains 11 residues. The DNA of the CDR3 is TGTGCCAGCAGCTTAACCTACGAGCAGTACTTC. As protein: CASSLTYEQYF.

The chain joins TRBV27 to TRBJ2-7, with D perhaps TRBD1 or TRBD2 (5 bases each). Germline V gene data show CDR1 as MNHEY and CDR2 as SMNVEV (reference sequence). Trimming cost V 7 bases and J 0 bases, with 19 bases left between them. The CDR3 consists of 16 residues. CDR3 nucleotide sequence: TGTGCCAGCAACCCCGGGACCCTACCGAGCTCCTACGAGCAGTACTTC. Protein product: CASNPGTLPSSYEQYF.

This chain connects TRBV4-2 to TRBJ2-7; 14 positions agree with TRBD2. Trimming cost V 0 bases and J 3 bases; bases outside gene matches: 1. CDR3 length: 16 amino acids. From germline, CDR1 is LGHNA and CDR2 YNFKEQ. The chain's CDR3 is CASSQEGLAGVYEQYF. The CDR3, as DNA: TGTGCCAGCAGCCAAGAGGGACTAGCGGGAGTCTACGAGCAGTACTTC.

The gene calls are TRBV10-2 and TRBJ2-7, with D possibly matching TRBD2 (5 bases). The V gene lost 0 bases and the J gene lost 4 bases, with 10 bases spanning the gap. The CDR3 covers 14 residues. Germline V gene data show CDR1 as WSHSY and CDR2 as SAAADI. The CDR3 bases are TGCGCCAGCAGTGAGTCGATAGGACTGTACGAGCAGTACTTC. Translated, it gives CASSESIGLYEQYF.

This chain joins TRBV7-9 and TRBJ1-5, with D maybe TRBD1 (6 bases). V dropped 1 base and J dropped 7 bases, with 14 bases sitting between them. The CDR3 is made up of 15 amino acids. Germline CDR1 reads SEHNR; CDR2 reads FQNEAQ (reference sequence). The CDR3 DNA follows: TGTGCCAGCAGCTTAGTTACAGGGATGGGGCAGCCCCAGCATTTT. This gives the protein CASSLVTGMGQPQHF.

V is TRBV6-4 and J is TRBJ2-3; 10 nucleotides align to TRBD2. V trimming: 0 bases; J trimming: 0 bases; junction bases outside the gene matches: 0. The CDR3 covers 16 residues. Germline V CDR1 and CDR2: MRHNA, SNTAGT. The CDR3 reads CASSDSTSGSTDTQYF. CDR3 in DNA: TGTGCCAGCAGTGACTCGACTAGCGGGAGCACAGATACGCAGTATTTT.

This CDR3 reads CASSQLRRNQPQHF. The CDR3 DNA sequence: TGTGCCAGCAGCCAGTTAAGGCGCAATCAGCCCCAGCATTTT. The chain has TRBV5-4 and TRBJ1-5; the D is unclear. Trimming cost V 4 bases and J 2 bases, with 10 bases left between them. This CDR3 is 14 amino acids long. Germline values: CDR1 SGHNT, CDR2 YYREEE (reference sequence). The whole variable domain, remainder taken from reference TRBV5-4 and TRBJ1-5, is ETGVTQSPTHLIKTRGQQVTLRCSSQSGHNTVSWYQQALGQGPQFIFQYYREEENGRGNFPPRFSGLQFPNYSSELNVNALELDDSALYLCASSQLRRNQPQHFGDGTRLSIL.

Of note for this clone: This probably arose from a read error, given a far larger clone one base away. The chain combines TRBV25-1 with TRBJ2-3, with a weak D call TRBD2 (5 bases). Per the germline V gene, CDR1 is MGHDK and CDR2 is SYGVNS. Trimming removed 11 bases from V and 0 bases from J, with 15 bases in between. This CDR3 is 14 amino acids long. In DNA form, the CDR3 reads TGTGCCGCCAGCCTCAGCGGTAGCACAGATACGCAGTATTTT. This gives the protein CAASLSGSTDTQYF.